The sequence of this TCR beta chain was determined in a study of blood T cell repertoires in COVID-19. Study-wide context: Samples came from the United States, Italy and Spain, spanning acute and convalescent COVID-19. PBMCs, B-cell-depleted T cells, or T cells provided the cDNA or gDNA that made up the material.

About this clone itself: Its ends do not fully match the called genes, so a read error is possible.

Germline values: CDR1 MGHRA, CDR2 YSYEKL. The CDR3 covers 14 residues. How the authors handled the data: Nucleated cell number was recorded as an estimate derived from reference gene primer amplification. Data came from immunoSEQ multiplex PCR; TCRdb stores just in-frame clones and leaves some out. The V and J calls and clone size were taken over from that table, and D and trimming were inferred from the DNA. The sample lists roughly 700,000 clones, more than 80% occurring once. Sequencing was performed on peripheral blood. The receptor was derived from a young woman with acute or convalescent COVID-19. The chain combines TRBV4-1 with TRBJ2-3; 8 bases fit TRBD2. CDR3 sequence reads: CASTQLAGTDTQYF. Here the CDR3 DNA reads TGCGCCAGCACCCAACTAGCGGGCACAGATACGCAGTATTTT.